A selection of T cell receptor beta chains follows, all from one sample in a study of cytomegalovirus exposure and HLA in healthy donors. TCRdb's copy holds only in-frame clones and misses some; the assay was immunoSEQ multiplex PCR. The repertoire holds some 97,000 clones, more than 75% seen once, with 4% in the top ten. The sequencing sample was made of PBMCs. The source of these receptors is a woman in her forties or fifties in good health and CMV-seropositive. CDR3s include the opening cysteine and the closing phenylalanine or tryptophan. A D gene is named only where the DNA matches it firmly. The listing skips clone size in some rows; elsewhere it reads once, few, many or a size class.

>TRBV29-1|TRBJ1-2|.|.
TGCAGCGTTTACGGGGTTGGCAGCTTCTATGGCTACACCTTC
CSVYGVGSFYGYTF
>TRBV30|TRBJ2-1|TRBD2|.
TGTGCCTGGTTCGGGGGGGGCCATATAGGTGAGCAGTTCTTC
CAWFGGGHIGEQFF
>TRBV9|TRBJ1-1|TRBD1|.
TGTGCCAGCGGTGGGGACAGGGGACCTGAAGCTTTCTTT
CASGGDRGPEAFF
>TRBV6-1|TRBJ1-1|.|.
TGTGCCAGCAGTTGGTATGAGGGGAACACTGAAGCTTTCTTT
CASSWYEGNTEAFF
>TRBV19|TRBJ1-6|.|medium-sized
TGTGCCAGTAGTATAACGGCAGGGAATTCACCCCTCCACTTT
CASSITAGNSPLHF
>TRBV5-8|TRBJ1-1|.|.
TGTGCCAGCAGACAAACCGACTTGTCCCCCGAAGCTTTCTTT
CASRQTDLSPEAFF
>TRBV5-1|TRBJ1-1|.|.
TGCGCCAGCAGCTTGACAGGGAATAGCCCCCCTGGAGCTTTCTTT
CASSLTGNSPPGAFF
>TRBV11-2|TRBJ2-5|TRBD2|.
TGTGCCAGCAGCCCACGGGGGGAAGAAGAGACCCAGTACTTC
CASSPRGEEETQYF
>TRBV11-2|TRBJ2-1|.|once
TGTGCCAGCAGCTTAGTGCGTGTGAATGAGCAGTTCTTC
CASSLVRVNEQFF
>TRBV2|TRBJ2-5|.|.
TGTGCCAGCAGTGGTATCCAAGAGACCCAGTACTTC
CASSGIQETQYF
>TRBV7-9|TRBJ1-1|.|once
TGTGCCAGCAGCTTAGACAGGGTGGCCACTGAAGCTTTCTTT
CASSLDRVATEAFF
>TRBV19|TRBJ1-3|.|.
TGTGCCAGTAGTATAGGGGGCGGTGGAAACACCATATATTTT
CASSIGGGGNTIYF
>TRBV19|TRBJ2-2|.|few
TGTGCCAGTAGTATAAGGCGGGGAACAACCGGGGAGCTGTTTTTT
CASSIRRGTTGELFF
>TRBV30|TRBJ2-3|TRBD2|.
TGTGCCTGGAGGGCTGGGACTAGCGGGGATCGGGATACGCAGTATTTT
CAWRAGTSGDRDTQYF
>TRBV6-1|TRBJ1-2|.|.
TGTGCCAGCAGTGAACCGAGGGGGGGTAACTATGGCTACACCTTC
CASSEPRGGNYGYTF
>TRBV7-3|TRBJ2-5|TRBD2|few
TGTGCCAGCAGCTTAACCGGCCGACTAGCGGGAGGGCCGCAGCAAGAGACCCAGTACTTC
CASSLTGRLAGGPQQETQYF
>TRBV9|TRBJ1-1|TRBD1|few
TGTGCCAGCAGCGTAGGGGACAGCTTGAACACTGAAGCTTTCTTT
CASSVGDSLNTEAFF